Listed below are T cell receptor beta chains from one sample, sequenced in a study of blood T cell repertoires in COVID-19. The data were produced by immunoSEQ multiplex PCR, yet TCRdb's version contains in-frame clones alone and is incomplete. This table has 380,000 or so clones, around 87% appearing once. The sequencing input was PBMCs or T cells enriched from blood (not recorded which). The receptors derive from a man younger than 45 who had recovered from COVID-19. Each CDR3 is given with its conserved first and last residue. D genes are given only for firm matches. Some rows have no size entry. The others give once, few or many, or a class for an expanded clone.

j_gene: TRBJ2-3
abundance: -
d_gene: TRBD2
v_gene: TRBV7-9
CDR3aa: CASSLVVSGGSYDTQYF
CDR3nt: TGTGCCAGCAGCTTAGTTGTTAGCGGGGGATCATACGATACGCAGTATTTT

j_gene: TRBJ1-4
abundance: -
d_gene: -
v_gene: TRBV4-2
CDR3aa: CASSQSTAPNEKLFF
CDR3nt: TGTGCCAGCAGCCAGTCGACAGCACCTAATGAAAAACTGTTTTTT

j_gene: TRBJ1-6
abundance: -
d_gene: -
v_gene: TRBV3-1/TRBV3-2
CDR3aa: CASSRPPQAAINSPLHF
CDR3nt: TGTGCCAGCAGCCGTCCTCCACAGGCGGCGATTAATTCACCCCTCCACTTT

j_gene: TRBJ1-3
abundance: -
d_gene: -
v_gene: TRBV11-2
CDR3aa: CASSFGYGNTIYF
CDR3nt: TGTGCCAGCAGCTTCGGGTATGGAAACACCATATATTTT

j_gene: TRBJ2-5
abundance: -
d_gene: -
v_gene: TRBV5-1
CDR3aa: CASSSQGGETQYF
CDR3nt: TGCGCCAGCAGCTCACAGGGAGGGGAGACCCAGTACTTC

j_gene: TRBJ1-2
abundance: -
d_gene: -
v_gene: TRBV6-2/TRBV6-3
CDR3aa: CASSRTAITNYGYTF
CDR3nt: TGTGCCAGCAGTCGGACAGCAATTACTAACTATGGCTACACCTTC

j_gene: TRBJ2-5
abundance: -
d_gene: -
v_gene: TRBV3-1/TRBV3-2
CDR3aa: CASSPGTTGETQYF
CDR3nt: TGTGCCAGCAGCCCTGGGACAACGGGGGAGACCCAGTACTTC

j_gene: TRBJ1-6
abundance: -
d_gene: TRBD1
v_gene: TRBV7-9
CDR3aa: CASSGTGRNSPLHF
CDR3nt: TGTGCCAGCAGCGGGACAGGGAGGAATTCACCCCTCCACTTT

j_gene: TRBJ2-7
abundance: -
d_gene: -
v_gene: TRBV4-2
CDR3aa: CASSQDRARGRYEQYF
CDR3nt: TGTGCCAGCAGCCAAGATCGGGCCAGGGGCCGCTACGAGCAGTACTTC

j_gene: TRBJ1-6
abundance: -
d_gene: -
v_gene: TRBV14
CDR3aa: CASSQDLSQYSPLHF
CDR3nt: TGTGCCAGCAGCCAAGATCTTAGCCAATATTCACCCCTCCACTTT

j_gene: TRBJ2-7
abundance: -
d_gene: TRBD1
v_gene: TRBV30
CDR3aa: CAWSPGQGYEQYF
CDR3nt: TGTGCCTGGAGCCCGGGACAGGGCTACGAGCAGTACTTC

j_gene: TRBJ1-4
abundance: -
d_gene: -
v_gene: TRBV11-2
CDR3aa: CASSLAPSTNEKLFF
CDR3nt: TGTGCCAGCAGCTTAGCCCCCTCAACTAATGAAAAACTGTTTTTT

j_gene: TRBJ2-5
abundance: -
d_gene: -
v_gene: TRBV30
CDR3aa: CAWSVGGRETQYF
CDR3nt: TGTGCCTGGAGTGTAGGAGGGAGAGAGACCCAGTACTTC

j_gene: TRBJ2-7
abundance: few
d_gene: TRBD1
v_gene: TRBV10-1
CDR3aa: CASSESTGTGFDEQYF
CDR3nt: TGCGCCAGCAGTGAGTCGACCGGGACAGGGTTCGACGAGCAGTACTTC

j_gene: TRBJ1-2
abundance: -
d_gene: TRBD1
v_gene: TRBV18
CDR3aa: CASSLSGTGSGYTF
CDR3nt: TGTGCCAGCTCACTCTCCGGGACAGGGTCCGGCTACACCTTC

j_gene: TRBJ2-3
abundance: -
d_gene: -
v_gene: TRBV2
CDR3aa: CATTGDVTDTQYF
CDR3nt: TGTGCCACCACGGGGGACGTCACAGATACGCAGTATTTT

j_gene: TRBJ1-2
abundance: -
d_gene: -
v_gene: TRBV25-1
CDR3aa: CASSDPPSRGYTF
CDR3nt: TGTGCCAGCAGTGACCCGCCCTCTCGGGGCTACACCTTC